This T cell receptor beta chain comes out of a study of blood T cells in healthy people across ages. Ten or more counts support this clonotype. For the second PCR, which ran for 7 to 11 cycles, a sample-barcoded 5' primer and a J-beta primer mix were used. TCRdb itself ran the 5' RACE reads through MiXCR, one entry per CDR3 protein. Of more than 650,000 distinct CDR3 sequences in the sample, about a fifth were seen once. Per the germline V gene, CDR1 is SGHRS and CDR2 is YFSETQ. This CDR3 is 15 amino acids long. Trimming at V came to 5 bases and at J to 5 bases, leaving 11 bases not matched to a gene.

The material sequenced was blood. This TCR was sampled from a man aged 65 to 85 in good health. The J gene is TRBJ2-3, the V gene TRBV5-1, with 7 nucleotides matching TRBD2. The DNA of the CDR3 is TGCGCCAGCAGTTGGGCTAGCGGCGAGGGAGATACGCAGTATTTT. Translation: CASSWASGEGDTQYF.